Listed here are 5 T cell receptor beta chains from one sample, sequenced in a study of cytomegalovirus exposure and HLA in healthy donors. The PCR made use of 60 Vbeta and 13 Jbeta primers. Profiled with immunoSEQ multiplex PCR; TCRdb holds only in-frame clones, not every one. The table lists approximately 70,000 clones, approximately 63% of them singletons. The sequenced material came from PBMCs. The receptors were gathered from a woman between 50 and 59 years old in good health and CMV-seropositive.

CDR3 DNA: TGCGCCAGCAGTGACGGGGGGGCTTTGGGTTACAATGAGCAGTTCTTC. Translated, it gives CASSDGGALGYNEQFF. The chain couples TRBV10-1 to TRBJ2-1, with TRBD2 matching 8 bases. There are 16 residues in the CDR3. The V gene's germline CDR1 is WNHNN and CDR2 SYGVQD (reference sequence). V was pared by 3 bases and J by 4 bases, with 8 bases of the junction left unmatched.

V gene TRBV6-6 combines with J gene TRBJ2-5; a possible D gene is TRBD1 (6 bases). The V end was cut by 0 bases, the J end by 1 base, with 12 bases between. Germline V gene data show CDR1 as MNHNY and CDR2 as SVGAGI (reference sequence). The CDR3 covers 16 residues. The CDR3 region has the DNA TGTGCCAGCAGTTACTCGGCGCAGGGGTTCCAAGAGACCCAGTACTTC. This sequence encodes CASSYSAQGFQETQYF.

Only one count was recorded for this clone. The rearrangement uses TRBV7-2 and TRBJ2-3; D perhaps matches TRBD1 (6 bases). Deletions cut 4 bases from V and 2 bases from J, with 13 bases between. The CDR3 consists of 15 residues. CDR1 SGHTA and CDR2 FQGNSA come from the germline V gene. CDR3 residues: CASSSGQGDTDTQYF. Written as DNA, the CDR3 is TGTGCCAGCAGCTCGGGACAAGGGGACACAGATACGCAGTATTTT. Drawing the rest from reference TRBV7-2 and TRBJ2-3, the complete variable domain is GAGVSQSPSNKVTEKGKDVELRCDPISGHTALYWYRQSLGQGLEFLIYFQGNSAPDKSGLPSDRFSAERTGGSVSTLTIQRTQQEDSAVYLCASSSGQGDTDTQYFGPGTRLTVL.

This clone was detected once. The chain is built from TRBV11-2 and TRBJ1-2; possible D gene TRBD1, 5 bases. V lost 8 bases to trimming and J lost 7 bases, with 20 bases between them. This CDR3 has 14 amino acids. The germline V gene has CDR1 SGHAT and CDR2 FQNNGV. The DNA of the CDR3 is TGTGCCAGCCAGGGCCCGGGCAGAGTTGGTGGCTACACCTTC. Protein: CASQGPGRVGGYTF.

The gene calls are TRBV6-5 and TRBJ2-7; 8 bases fit TRBD1. The CDR3 sequence is 14 residues long. CDR1 is MNHEY and CDR2 is SVGAGI in the germline V gene. Trimming cost V 2 bases and J 6 bases; bases outside gene matches: 6. CDR3 coding DNA: TGTGCCAGCAGTTACCGCAGGGGGCTGGGCGAGCAGTACTTC. Translated: CASSYRRGLGEQYF.